This T cell receptor beta chain is from a study of blood T cell repertoires in COVID-19. Study as a whole: COVID-19 samples, acute and convalescent, were from the United States, Italy and Spain. T cells, B-cell-depleted T cells, or PBMCs supplied cDNA or gDNA.

This clone was observed a handful of times. Germline V gives CDR1 SNHLY, CDR2 FYNNEI. Trimming took off 2 bases at V and 4 bases at J, with 9 bases between the two ends. The CDR3 loop spans 15 amino acids. The authors' processing: Reference gene primer amplification in the assay estimated nucleated cell counts. Here immunoSEQ multiplex PCR was the method, and the copy in TCRdb shows in-frame clones only, minus some. The D gene and trimming were derived from the DNA, and the V and J assignments and clone size from that table. Here the sample spans about 240,000 clones, approximately 82% being singletons.

This TCR came from a man aged 30 to 39 who had recovered from COVID-19. Input material: peripheral blood. This chain connects TRBV2 to TRBJ2-6, with no clear D. CDR3 sequence: CASSESTRGANVLTF. The CDR3 DNA sequence: TGTGCCAGCAGTGAATCGACACGAGGGGCCAACGTCCTGACTTTC.